This T cell receptor beta chain is drawn from a study of T cell responses to AZD1222 COVID-19 vaccine. This CDR3 contains 14 residues. V gave up 5 bases and J gave up 5 bases, with 14 bases separating them. Germline CDR1 is SGHNT and CDR2 is YYREEE (reference sequence). Points from the study as a whole: Spike-wide vaccine-associated CD4 TCRs dominated at 160-218 and 743-854. The donors showed a predominance of white British ancestry and of females, with possible underestimation of clonal diversity. Repertoires in all cases were sampled only once the peak T cell response had passed.

Details on this clone: Its antigen is not identified.

Profiled with immunoSEQ multiplex PCR; TCRdb holds only in-frame clones, not every one. The data hold approximately 140,000 clones, with about nine tenths observed a single time. The sequence was obtained from an adult who received the AZD1222 COVID-19 vaccine. This sequence joins TRBV5-4 and TRBJ2-1, with D maybe TRBD2 (6 bases). Sequences were derived from peripheral blood, sampled 28 days after the second AZD1222 dose. The CDR3 protein is CASSRRDADNEQFF. CDR3 nucleotide sequence: TGTGCCAGCAGTAGGCGGGACGCCGACAATGAGCAGTTCTTC.